The 5 T cell receptor beta chains reported below all come from one sample, sequenced in a study of esophageal squamous cell carcinoma under preoperative chemotherapy. Via MiXCR, TCRdb re-called the PCR reads, giving one row per CDR3 protein. This table holds tens of thousands of distinct CDR3 sequences, roughly half found once. Noted time point: before preoperative PTX-NDP chemotherapy. Sampling was done from a patient given preoperative chemotherapy. The receptors come from a human donor with esophageal squamous cell carcinoma. The donor label of this sample is uncertain.

With regard to this clonotype: Sequence at one end of the junction differs from germline and may be a read error. The chain joins TRBV18 to TRBJ2-1; 9 bases fit TRBD1. The CDR3 is 16 residues long. Germline V lookup: CDR1 KGHSH, CDR2 LQKENI. The CDR3 here is CASSQTTGGSNNEQFF. The CDR3 region has the DNA TGTGCCAGCTCACAAACAACAGGGGGCTCCAACAATGAGCAGTTCTTC.

For this clonotype: Because the CDR3's place on the DNA is in doubt, the DNA is left out and the CDR3 is given as listed by TCRdb. The chain links TRBV7-9 to TRBJ2-3; the D call in the table, TRBD2, was not verified against the DNA. The CDR3 is 24 amino acids in total, end residues counted. Germline V gives CDR1 SEHNR, CDR2 FQNEAQ (reference sequence). CDR3 sequence: CASSLEVSGRRAVLRARGTDTQYF.

This clonotype was seen at least ten times. The chain uses TRBV7-3 and TRBJ2-1; 10 nucleotides agree with TRBD2. CDR1 and CDR2 (germline): SGHTA, FQGTGA. This CDR3 spans 21 amino acids. V was pared by 4 bases and J by 13 bases, with 31 bases of the junction left unmatched. The CDR3 reads CASSSPPPPLAGEGGQETQFF. CDR3 bases: TGTGCCAGCAGCTCCCCACCCCCCCCGCTAGCGGGAGAGGGTGGCCAAGAGACCCAGTTCTTC.

This chain links TRBV12-3 or TRBV12-4 with TRBJ2-4; unclear D gene. The CDR3 covers 14 residues. V was shortened by 11 bases and J by 1 base, with 15 bases between the two germline ends. The CDR3 region has the DNA TGTGCCTGTACCTCGCCCCGTGCCAAAAACATTCAGTACTTC. Its translation is CACTSPRAKNIQYF.

The rearrangement links TRBV7-9 to TRBJ2-2; maybe TRBD1 (5 bases). Judging by the DNA end, TRBJ2-3 fits better; the J call may be wrong. The CDR3 extends over 17 amino acids. From germline, CDR1 is SEHNR and CDR2 FQNEAQ (reference sequence). Here the CDR3 reads CASSQGVQTANTDEQYF. The CDR3 DNA sequence: TGTGCCAGCAGTCAGGGCGTCCAGACAGCGAACACAGATGAGCAGTATTTT.